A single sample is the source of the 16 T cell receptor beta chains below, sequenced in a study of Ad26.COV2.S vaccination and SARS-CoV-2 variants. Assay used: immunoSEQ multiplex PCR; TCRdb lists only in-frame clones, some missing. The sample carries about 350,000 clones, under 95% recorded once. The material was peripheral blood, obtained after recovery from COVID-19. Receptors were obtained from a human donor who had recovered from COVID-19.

Here the CDR3 reads CASSPLGSPSSGNTIYF. CDR3 DNA sequence: TGTGCCAGCTCACCACTAGGCAGTCCGTCCTCTGGAAACACCATATATTTT. The chain couples TRBV18 to TRBJ1-3; D is ambiguous. Germline V CDR1 and CDR2: KGHSH, LQKENI. Trimming cost V 1 base and J 0 bases, with 13 bases left between them. CDR3 length: 17 amino acids.

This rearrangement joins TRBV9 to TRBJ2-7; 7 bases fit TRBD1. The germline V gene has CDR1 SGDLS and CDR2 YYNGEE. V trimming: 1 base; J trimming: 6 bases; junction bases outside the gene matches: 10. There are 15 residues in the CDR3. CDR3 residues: CASSVTGDERAEQYF. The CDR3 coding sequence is TGTGCCAGCAGCGTAACAGGGGATGAAAGGGCCGAGCAGTACTTC.

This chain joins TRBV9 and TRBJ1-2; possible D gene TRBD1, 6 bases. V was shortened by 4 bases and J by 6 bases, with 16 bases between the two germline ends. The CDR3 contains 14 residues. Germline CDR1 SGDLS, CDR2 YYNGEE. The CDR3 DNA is TGTGCCAGCAGCTCCCGGGGGCAGGGAAATGGCTACACCTTC. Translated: CASSSRGQGNGYTF.

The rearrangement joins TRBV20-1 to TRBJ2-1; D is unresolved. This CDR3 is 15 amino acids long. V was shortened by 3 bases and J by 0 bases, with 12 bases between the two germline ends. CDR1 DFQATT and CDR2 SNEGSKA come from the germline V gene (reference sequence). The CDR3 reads CSASATYSSYNEQFF. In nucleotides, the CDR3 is TGCAGTGCTAGTGCGACCTACAGCTCCTACAATGAGCAGTTCTTC.

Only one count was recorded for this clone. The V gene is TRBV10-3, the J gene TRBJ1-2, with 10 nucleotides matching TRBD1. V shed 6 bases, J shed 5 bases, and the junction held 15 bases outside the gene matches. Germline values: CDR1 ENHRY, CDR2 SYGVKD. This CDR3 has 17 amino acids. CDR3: CAIRTHPGQGISYGYTF. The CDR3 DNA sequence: TGTGCCATCAGGACTCATCCGGGACAGGGGATTTCTTATGGCTACACCTTC.

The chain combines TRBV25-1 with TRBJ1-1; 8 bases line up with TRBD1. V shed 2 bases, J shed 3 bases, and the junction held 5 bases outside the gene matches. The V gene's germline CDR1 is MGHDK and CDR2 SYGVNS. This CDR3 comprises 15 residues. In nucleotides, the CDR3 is TGTGCCAGCAGTGAACCTACAGGGGGACACACTGAAGCTTTCTTT. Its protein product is CASSEPTGGHTEAFF.

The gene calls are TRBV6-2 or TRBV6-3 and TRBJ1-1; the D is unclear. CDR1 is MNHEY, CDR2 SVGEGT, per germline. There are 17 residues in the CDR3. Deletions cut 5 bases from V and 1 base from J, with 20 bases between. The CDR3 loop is CASSTTPGGVPNTEAFF. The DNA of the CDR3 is TGTGCCAGCAGTACCACTCCGGGCGGGGTCCCGAACACTGAAGCTTTCTTT.

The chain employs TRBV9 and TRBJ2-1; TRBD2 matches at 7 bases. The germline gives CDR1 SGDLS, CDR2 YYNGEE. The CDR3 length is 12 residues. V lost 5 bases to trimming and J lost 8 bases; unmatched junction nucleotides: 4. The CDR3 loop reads CASSQRGDEQFF. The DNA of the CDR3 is TGTGCCAGCAGTCAACGGGGGGATGAGCAGTTCTTC.

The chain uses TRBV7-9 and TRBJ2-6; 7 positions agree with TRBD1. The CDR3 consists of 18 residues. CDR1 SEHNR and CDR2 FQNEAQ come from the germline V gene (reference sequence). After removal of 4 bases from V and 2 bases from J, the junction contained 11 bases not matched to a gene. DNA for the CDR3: TGTGCCAGCAGCTCCTCACGACAGGGAGTAACTGGGGCCAACGTCCTGACTTTC. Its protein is CASSSSRQGVTGANVLTF.

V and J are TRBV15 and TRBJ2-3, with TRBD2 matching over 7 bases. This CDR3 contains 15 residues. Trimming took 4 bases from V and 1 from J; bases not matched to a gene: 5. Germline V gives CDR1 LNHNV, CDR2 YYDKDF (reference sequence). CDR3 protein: CATSMWLAGTDTQYF. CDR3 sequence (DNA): TGTGCCACCAGCATGTGGCTAGCGGGCACAGATACGCAGTATTTT.

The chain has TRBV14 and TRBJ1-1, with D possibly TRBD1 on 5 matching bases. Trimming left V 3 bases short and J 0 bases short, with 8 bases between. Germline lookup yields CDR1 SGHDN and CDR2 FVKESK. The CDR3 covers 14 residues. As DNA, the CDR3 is TGTGCCAGCAGCCACAGGGTCCTGAACACTGAAGCTTTCTTT. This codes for CASSHRVLNTEAFF. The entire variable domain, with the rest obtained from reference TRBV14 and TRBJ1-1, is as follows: EAGVTQFPSHSVIEKGQTVTLRCDPISGHDNLYWYRRVMGKEIKFLLHFVKESKQDESGMPNNRFLAERTGGTYSTLKVQPAELEDSGVYFCASSHRVLNTEAFFGQGTRLTVV.

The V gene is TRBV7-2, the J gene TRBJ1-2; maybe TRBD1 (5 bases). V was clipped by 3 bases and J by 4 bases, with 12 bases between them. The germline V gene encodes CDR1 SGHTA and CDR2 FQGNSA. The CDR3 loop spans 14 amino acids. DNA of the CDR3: TGTGCCAGCAGCTTCTTGGGGGGAATCTATGGCTACACCTTC. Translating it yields CASSFLGGIYGYTF.

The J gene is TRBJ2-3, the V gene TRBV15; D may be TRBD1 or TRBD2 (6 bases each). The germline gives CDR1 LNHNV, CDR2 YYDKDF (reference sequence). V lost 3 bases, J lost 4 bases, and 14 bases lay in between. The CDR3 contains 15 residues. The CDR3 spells CATSRGGQGSDTQYF. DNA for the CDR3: TGTGCCACCAGCAGGGGGGGCCAGGGTTCAGATACGCAGTATTTT.

The CDR3 is CASSLAGQLADTQYF. CDR3 DNA sequence: TGTGCCAGCAGCTTAGCGGGACAGCTGGCAGATACGCAGTATTTT. This sequence joins TRBV7-2 and TRBJ2-3; TRBD1 matches 7 bases. The trim removed 0 bases at V and 4 bases at J, leaving 4 bases unmatched. There are 15 residues in the CDR3. Germline loops: CDR1 SGHTA, CDR2 FQGNSA.

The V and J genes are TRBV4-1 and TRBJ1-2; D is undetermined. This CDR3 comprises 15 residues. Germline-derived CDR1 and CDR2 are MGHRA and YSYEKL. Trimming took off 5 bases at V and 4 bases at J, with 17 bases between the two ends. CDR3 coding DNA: TGCGCCAGCAGCGTGGCCTACCCTCAAACCTATGGCTACACCTTC. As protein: CASSVAYPQTYGYTF.

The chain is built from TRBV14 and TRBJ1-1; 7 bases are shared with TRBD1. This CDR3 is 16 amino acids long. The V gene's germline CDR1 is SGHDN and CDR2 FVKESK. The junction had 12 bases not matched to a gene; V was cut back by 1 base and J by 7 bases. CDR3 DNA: TGTGCCAGCAGCCAAGTAAAGGGGGCGAAGCGGAGTGAAGCTTTCTTT. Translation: CASSQVKGAKRSEAFF.